The clone carrying this TCR beta chain was picked up a small number of times. What it binds is unknown. In the PCR, 60 Vbeta and 13 Jbeta primers were used. This table comes from immunoSEQ multiplex PCR, and its TCRdb copy is limited to in-frame clones, with some not included. The sample carries approximately 150,000 clones, roughly two thirds recorded once. Germline CDR1 reads LNHNV; CDR2 reads YYDKDF (reference sequence). The CDR3 spans 14 residues. Deletions cut 0 bases from V and 0 bases from J, with 3 bases between. This record comes from a study of cytomegalovirus exposure and HLA in healthy donors. Study conclusions and caveats: The authors judged a highly shared variant cluster likely a sequencing artifact.

The TCR sequence derives from a young woman in good health and CMV-seropositive. V is TRBV15 and J is TRBJ1-3, with D unresolved. Sequencing input: PBMCs. CDR3 in DNA: TGTGCCACCAGCAGAGACAACTCTGGAAACACCATATATTTT. Encoded protein: CATSRDNSGNTIYF. Filled out from reference TRBV15 and TRBJ1-3, the complete variable domain reads DAMVIQNPRYQVTQFGKPVTLSCSQTLNHNVMYWYQQKSSQAPKLLFHYYDKDFNNEADTPDNFQSRRPNTSFCFLDIRSPGLGDTAMYLCATSRDNSGNTIYFGEGSWLTVV.